The clone carrying this T cell receptor (beta chain) was seen repeatedly, ten times or more. The data derive from a study of T-cell memory formation after mild COVID-19. J gave up 6 bases and V 6 bases, and 1 base lay outside the gene matches. Germline CDR1 SNHLY, CDR2 FYNNEI. This CDR3 spans 12 amino acids. Via MiXCR, TCRdb re-called the 5' RACE reads, giving one row per CDR3 protein. This sample carries 450,000 to 650,000 distinct CDR3 sequences, about 20% of them seen once, and the ten largest clones take 7.5% to 9.5%. Source material: PBMCs or a T cell subset sorted from them (not recorded which). This chain connects TRBV2 to TRBJ2-2; 7 bases align to TRBD1. The clonotype was recovered from an adult woman who had mild COVID-19 (a few samples of this study predate the infection). Cell type and time point are not known. The CDR3 sequence: CASSTGAGELFF. The CDR3 nucleotides read TGTGCCAGCAGCACAGGGGCCGGGGAGCTGTTTTTT.